This TCR beta chain was obtained from a study of T cells after yellow fever vaccination. Notes on the study in general: One caveat is that FACS-sorted repertoires could contain abundant clonotypes contaminating from the bulk population.

CDR3 size: 15 residues. CDR1 and CDR2 from the germline V gene are SGHDN and FVKESK. Trimming took 1 base from V and 2 from J; bases not matched to a gene: 5. 5'RACE template switching generated TCR cDNA, adding a universal primer site and UMIs. TCRdb reanalysed the 5' RACE reads using MiXCR and keeps one entry per CDR3 protein. Of just under 600,000 distinct CDR3 sequences listed, around an eighth are singletons. This clonotype was counted between two and nine times. Its specificity is unknown. The chain uses TRBV14 and TRBJ2-7; 7 positions agree with TRBD1. The TCR was taken from a man aged 30 to 45 who received the YFV17D yellow fever vaccine. Here the sequenced sample was PBMCs, taken on the day of the yellow fever booster vaccination. CDR3 sequence (DNA): TGTGCCAGCAGCCAAGGGACAGGACCTACCTACGAGCAGTACTTC. It encodes CASSQGTGPTYEQYF.